This TCR beta chain was recovered during a study of graft-versus-host responses after intestinal transplantation. On the study more broadly: Induction using anti-thymocyte globulin, followed by tacrolimus and steroids for roughly 3 years, was given to all recipients.

Repertoires were generated with immunoSEQ multiplex PCR, while TCRdb's copy carries only in-frame clones and drops some. Seen here are some 48,000 clones, around 96% observed once, and the top ten hold roughly 0.21%. Comment on this clone: Antigen: not known.

The V gene end was trimmed by 8 bases and the J gene end by 4 bases; junction bases not matched to a gene: 4. The CDR3 is made up of 12 amino acids. Germline CDR1 reads MDHEN; CDR2 reads SYDVKM. The sequence was obtained from a human donor who was the organ donor for an intestinal transplant. This specimen was unstimulated CD8+ T cells sorted from spleen or lymph node cells, taken before transplant. This chain links TRBV28 with TRBJ1-2; 7 bases match TRBD1. The CDR3 spells CASGTETYGYTF. CDR3 nucleotide sequence: TGTGCCAGCGGGACAGAAACCTATGGCTACACCTTC.